Below, 14 T cell receptor beta chains from the same sample are listed, as sequenced in a study of tumor and adjacent non-tumor tissue in lung cancer (dated by TCRdb to 2017 to 2018). Bulk unsorted tissue served as the source for RNA extraction, and RNA quality was assessed using a NanoDrop ND-1000 and an Agilent 2100. Libraries came from multiplex PCR. Sequenced on an Illumina HiSeq 2500. TCRbeta libraries were constructed through three rounds of nested PCR with primers (Table S4) according to protocols modified from ARM-PCR. The raw public reads went through TCRdb reprocessing: fastp at Q25, MiXCR clone calling, in-frame beta chains kept. Entries are consolidated by CDR3 protein sequence, retaining the most common genes and DNA. Counted in this sample were roughly 81,000 distinct CDR3 sequences; around 65% of them appeared once. Around 16% of the sample is taken by the ten largest. The sample taken for sequencing was lung tumor tissue. The receptors originated from a man aged 65-85 years with non-small cell lung cancer.

In the case of this clonotype: At one boundary the junction diverges from the germline segment, which might be a read error. The V and J genes are TRBV5-6 and TRBJ2-1; TRBD2 aligns across 10 bases. Germline V gene sequence: CDR1 SGHDT, CDR2 YYEEEE. This CDR3 is built from 15 residues. For the CDR3, the DNA is TGTGCCAGGAGCTTCAATAGCGGGGGGTACAATGAGCAGTTCTTC. This translates into CARSFNSGGYNEQFF.

In regard to this clonotype: A junction boundary mismatches the germline segment, possibly from a read error. The rearrangement links TRBV6-1 to TRBJ2-3; 13 nucleotides line up with TRBD2. CDR1 and CDR2 (germline): MNHNS, SASEGT. CDR3 length equals 15 residues. The CDR3 nucleotides are TGTGCCAGCAGTTGGGGACTAGCGGGGTCGGATACACAGTATTTT. This codes for CASSWGLAGSDTQYF.

In this sample, this clonotype turned up many times. The chain carries TRBV28 and TRBJ2-1, with D possibly being TRBD2 (6 bases). CDR1 and CDR2 (germline): MDHEN, SYDVKM. V was shortened by 3 bases and J by 12 bases, with 12 bases between the two germline ends. This CDR3 is built from 12 residues. In DNA, the CDR3 is TGTGCCAGCAGTTTCCCCCGGGAGCGGCAGTTCTTC. Protein sequence: CASSFPRERQFF.

The rearrangement joins TRBV6-1 to TRBJ2-3, with 9 positions matching TRBD2. The V gene end was trimmed by 11 bases and the J gene end by 0 bases; junction bases not matched to a gene: 18. CDR3 size: 18 residues. Germline values: CDR1 MNHNS, CDR2 SASEGT. The CDR3 nucleotides read TGTGCCGACAGTATCCGAACTAGCGGGTTCTCTAGCACAGATACGCAGTATTTT. It translates to CADSIRTSGFSSTDTQYF.

The gene calls are TRBV30 and TRBJ2-7; a weak D match, TRBD2 (5 bases). This CDR3 contains 11 residues. Trimming cost V 3 bases and J 5 bases, with 8 bases left between them. CDR1 is GTSNPN, CDR2 SVGIG, per germline (reference sequence). The CDR3 region is CAWRRGHEQYF. The CDR3 DNA sequence: TGTGCCTGGAGGCGAGGGCACGAGCAGTACTTC.

The rearrangement uses TRBV4-1 and TRBJ2-1; 7 bases map to TRBD2. Germline V gene lookup returns CDR1 MGHRA and CDR2 YSYEKL. This CDR3 comprises 16 residues. Trimming removed 2 bases from V and 7 bases from J; junction bases left unmatched: 11. CDR3 in DNA: TGCGCCAGCAGCCAATGGCACGATGGCGGGAGAAATGAGCAGTTCTTC. Translated: CASSQWHDGGRNEQFF.

Turning to this clonotype: Since a much larger clone is just one base distant, this may be a read error. The DNA for the CDR3 is TGCAGCCTGGGACAGGGTTCTTCGGGAGGCTTCACCTTC. Its translation: CSLGQGSSGGFTF. This chain joins TRBV29-1 and TRBJ1-2; 9 bases are shared with TRBD1. The CDR3 totals 13 residues. In germline, CDR1 is SQVTM, CDR2 ANQGSEA.

The chain employs TRBV20-1 and TRBJ1-5; D may be TRBD1 (6 bases). V was pared by 3 bases and J by 8 bases, with 20 bases between. Germline V lookup: CDR1 DFQATT, CDR2 SNEGSKA (reference sequence). This CDR3 is 15 amino acids long. CDR3 sequence: CSASVPPGGQEPQHF. As DNA, the CDR3 is TGCAGTGCTAGTGTCCCCCCTGGGGGCCAAGAGCCCCAGCATTTT.

About this clonotype: A read error is likely, as this CDR3 ends without the conserved phenylalanine or tryptophan. The chain has TRBV12-3 or TRBV12-4 and TRBJ2-5; 8 positions agree with TRBD1. The CDR3 extends over 14 amino acids. The CDR3: CASGLTGAQETQYL. The CDR3 DNA follows: TGTGCCAGCGGTTTGACAGGGGCCCAAGAGACCCAGTACCTC.

About this clonotype: It may be a read error: a sequence one base away is much more abundant. The V call is TRBV7-9, the J call TRBJ2-5; 8 nucleotides match TRBD1. The V gene's germline CDR1 is SEHNR and CDR2 FQNEAQ (reference sequence). The CDR3 covers 15 residues. CDR3 coding DNA: TGTGCCAGCAGCTTAAGGACAGGGTACCAAGATACCCAGTACTTC. Translating gives CASSLRTGYQDTQYF.

The rearrangement uses TRBV6-5 and TRBJ2-5, with 10 nucleotides matching TRBD1. From germline, CDR1 is MNHEY and CDR2 SVGAGI. This CDR3 region has 14 residues. The CDR3 sequence is CVTRDRGRGKTQYF. CDR3 coding DNA: TGTGTGACCAGAGACAGGGGGCGCGGAAAGACCCAGTACTTC.

For the CDR3, the DNA is TGTGCCACCAGCATAAGGTTAGCGGACACCGGGGAGCTGTTTTTT. Amino acids: CATSIRLADTGELFF. The chain employs TRBV15 and TRBJ2-2, with D tentatively TRBD2 (6 bases). Between the trimmed V and J ends, which lost 4 bases and 3 bases, there was a span of 12 bases. CDR1 is LNHNV, CDR2 YYDKDF, per germline (reference sequence). The CDR3 extends over 15 amino acids. The full variable domain, its missing parts supplied by reference TRBV15 and TRBJ2-2, is DAMVIQNPRYQVTQFGKPVTLSCSQTLNHNVMYWYQQKSSQAPKLLFHYYDKDFNNEADTPDNFQSRRPNTSFCFLDIRSPGLGDTAMYLCATSIRLADTGELFFGEGSRLTVL.

With regard to this clonotype: A much larger clone differs from this one at a single base, so this may be a read error. This sequence joins TRBV6-1 and TRBJ1-2, with D maybe TRBD1 (5 bases). CDR3 length: 15 residues. CDR1 and CDR2 from the germline V gene are MNHNS and SASEGT. The CDR3 DNA follows: TGTGCCTGCAGTGAAGCAGAAGGGGCTAACTATGGCTACACCTTC. It codes for CACSEAEGANYGYTF.

Note on this clonotype: The junction departs from the called germline gene at one end, perhaps through a read error. The rearrangement links TRBV11-2 to TRBJ2-1, with D perhaps assigned TRBD1 or TRBD2 (5 bases each). Germline V gives CDR1 SGHAT, CDR2 FQNNGV. This CDR3 spans 14 amino acids. The chain's CDR3 is CASNLEGSTGEQFF. CDR3 in DNA: TGTGCCAGCAACTTAGAGGGCAGTACAGGTGAGCAGTTCTTC.